This T cell receptor beta chain was retrieved from a study of shared clonotypes between healthy human individuals. Whole-study findings and limits: Represented genetic and exposure-history diversity was restricted by having few donors. An effect of sequencing depth on clonotype sharing among donors was expected.

This CDR3 comprises 13 residues. Trimming removed 5 bases at V and 4 bases at J, with 9 bases between. Germline V CDR1 and CDR2: SNHLY, FYNNEI. Profiled with immunoSEQ multiplex PCR; TCRdb holds only in-frame clones, not every one. The top ten hold approximately 12% of the sample, which has a few hundred thousand clones, around three quarters seen once. For this clone: What it binds is not known. Different DNA sequences within this sample yield the same CDR3.

The sample consisted of PBMCs. V usage is TRBV2 and J usage is TRBJ2-1; D is undetermined. The clonotype comes from a woman aged 40-49 years in good health. Some clones in this sample may be carry-over from other donors' samples. The CDR3 nucleotides read TGTGCCAGCAGTCTCGGACCATACAATGAGCAGTTCTTC. This encodes CASSLGPYNEQFF.